A single sample is the source of the 9 T cell receptor beta chains below, sequenced in a study of CD8+CD57+ T cells in acquired aplastic anemia. Genomic DNA acted as the template from which TCR beta VDJ combination and CDR3 sequence profiling were carried out. In TCRdb, the reads were re-called with MiXCR into one record per CDR3 protein. Of 100,000 to 150,000 distinct CDR3 sequences listed, around 48% were seen once; the top ten hold around 2.3%. What was sequenced was sorted CD4+, CD8+, or CD8+CD57+ T cells (not recorded which) from PBMCs. These TCRs come from a human donor in good health, serving as a control.

The chain is built from TRBV7-9 and TRBJ2-7; perhaps TRBD1 as D (8 bases). Deletions cut 7 bases from V and 3 bases from J, with 16 bases between. Germline-derived CDR1 and CDR2 are SEHNR and FQNEAQ (reference sequence). The CDR3 contains 14 residues. Written as DNA, the CDR3 is TGTGCCAGCATCGACAGGGGAGGGGGCTACGAGCAGTACTTC. The encoded protein is CASIDRGGGYEQYF.

The chain recombines TRBV24-1 with TRBJ2-2, with 10 bases identical to TRBD1. The germline V gene encodes CDR1 KGHDR and CDR2 SFDVKD. Trimming cost V 12 bases and J 6 bases; bases outside gene matches: 3. The CDR3 covers 12 residues. In nucleotides, the CDR3 is TGTGCCGCAGGGACAGGGGCCGGGGAGCTGTTTTTT. This sequence encodes CAAGTGAGELFF.

CDR3 amino acids: CASRERGTDTQYF. CDR3 sequence (DNA): TGTGCCAGTAGAGAGCGGGGGACAGATACGCAGTATTTT. This chain uses TRBV19 with TRBJ2-3; 8 positions match TRBD2. V shed 6 bases, J shed 3 bases, and the junction held 2 bases outside the gene matches. The CDR3 length is 13 residues. Germline V gene data show CDR1 as LNHDA and CDR2 as SQIVND (reference sequence).

This clonotype was detected only a few times. The chain recombines TRBV29-1 with TRBJ2-7; TRBD1 matches 9 bases. From germline, CDR1 is SQVTM and CDR2 ANQGSEA. Trimming cost V 1 base and J 4 bases; bases outside gene matches: 2. The CDR3 is 13 amino acids. CDR3 protein: CSVEGGQGYEQYF. The CDR3 nucleotides are TGCAGCGTTGAAGGTGGACAGGGGTACGAGCAGTACTTC.

This clonotype occurred many times. This rearrangement joins TRBV9 to TRBJ2-2; the match to TRBD1 covers 10 bases. Germline V gives CDR1 SGDLS, CDR2 YYNGEE. With 2 bases clipped from V and 7 bases from J, the junction kept 5 bases outside the gene matches. This CDR3 region has 15 residues. In nucleotides, the CDR3 is TGTGCCAGCAGCGTCCGGGACAGGGGAATCGGGGAGCTGTTTTTT. This encodes CASSVRDRGIGELFF.

The V and J genes are TRBV19 and TRBJ1-1; 7 bases fit TRBD1. V lost 5 bases to trimming and J lost 0 bases; unmatched junction nucleotides: 6. The CDR3 is 15 residues long. CDR1 is LNHDA, CDR2 SQIVND, per germline (reference sequence). The CDR3 DNA reads as TGTGCCAGTAGTCTCAGGGGGGAAATGAACACTGAAGCTTTCTTT. Protein sequence: CASSLRGEMNTEAFF.

V is TRBV19 and J is TRBJ1-1; D is ambiguous. Trimming stripped 5 bases from V and 4 bases from J, with 17 bases between. CDR3 length equals 15 residues. Germline CDR1 is LNHDA and CDR2 is SQIVND (reference sequence). Here the CDR3 reads CASSVSVTWGTEAFF. The CDR3 DNA is TGTGCCAGTAGTGTATCGGTAACTTGGGGCACTGAAGCTTTCTTT.

This chain joins TRBV7-2 and TRBJ2-1; 9 nucleotides align to TRBD2. CDR3 length: 16 amino acids. V shed 0 bases and J 4 bases; nucleotides not matched to a gene: 4. Germline CDR1 is SGHTA and CDR2 is FQGNSA. CDR3: CASSLAAAGGYNEQFF. Written as DNA, the CDR3 is TGTGCCAGCAGCTTAGCCGCAGCGGGGGGATACAATGAGCAGTTCTTC.

Many counts were recorded for this clonotype. The chain employs TRBV29-1 and TRBJ1-1; D might be TRBD1 (6 bases). This CDR3 has 14 amino acids. Trimming took 4 bases from V and 1 from J, leaving 13 bases between them. The V gene's germline CDR1 is SQVTM and CDR2 ANQGSEA. CDR3 protein: CSVVWGRGNTEAFF. CDR3 nucleotide sequence: TGCAGCGTTGTTTGGGGCAGGGGGAACACTGAAGCTTTCTTT.